A single sample is the source of the 19 T cell receptor beta chains below, sequenced in a study of regulatory and conventional T cells in breast cancer. TCRdb ran MiXCR on the PCR reads and lists one entry per CDR3 protein. In the table there are about 16,000 distinct CDR3 sequences, 30% to 35% of which are singletons. The sample was conventional T cells from blood. All receptors derive from a female donor in good health.

The table lists this clonotype with a few counts. The rearrangement uses TRBV7-9 and TRBJ2-7; 10 bases match TRBD2. V dropped 5 bases and J dropped 5; count of bases not matched to a gene: 6. The CDR3 contains 14 residues. Germline CDR1 SEHNR, CDR2 FQNEAQ (reference sequence). CDR3 sequence reads: CASSRLAGVHEQYF. CDR3 nucleotides: TGTGCCAGCAGCCGGCTAGCGGGAGTCCACGAGCAGTACTTC.

This chain joins TRBV5-1 and TRBJ2-7; TRBD1 agrees at 9 bases. The germline V gene encodes CDR1 SGHRS and CDR2 YFSETQ. This CDR3 is 15 amino acids long. With 5 bases clipped from V and 1 base from J, the junction kept 7 bases outside the gene matches. CDR3 bases: TGCGCCAGCAGTCAACAGGGGGCCCCTTCCTACGAGCAGTACTTC. Translation: CASSQQGAPSYEQYF.

This clonotype was seen a few times. The chain combines TRBV7-2 with TRBJ2-4; 9 bases are a match to TRBD1. CDR3 length equals 14 residues. Germline V lookup: CDR1 SGHTA, CDR2 FQGNSA. Trimming at V came to 6 bases and at J to 8 bases, leaving 8 bases not matched to a gene. The CDR3 nucleotides read TGTGCCAGCAGTTTCCGGGACAGGGCTGACATTCAGTACTTC. Protein product: CASSFRDRADIQYF.

This clonotype has more than one count but fewer than ten. The genes are TRBV6-6 and TRBJ1-1, with TRBD1 matching over 8 bases. CDR1 is MNHNY, CDR2 SVGAGI, per germline (reference sequence). V was clipped by 5 bases and J by 11 bases; unmatched bases: 7. The CDR3 loop spans 12 amino acids. The CDR3 sequence: CASSPAGQEAFF. As DNA, the CDR3 is TGTGCCAGCAGTCCGGCGGGACAGGAGGCTTTCTTT.

V gene TRBV19 combines with J gene TRBJ1-6; D unclear. This CDR3 has 15 amino acids. Trimming removed 0 bases from V and 2 bases from J, with 5 bases in between. Germline V gene data show CDR1 as LNHDA and CDR2 as SQIVND (reference sequence). CDR3 residues: CASSIDGTYNSPLHF. The CDR3 DNA is TGTGCCAGTAGTATAGACGGGACCTATAATTCACCCCTCCACTTT.

This clonotype was counted a few times. This rearrangement joins TRBV20-1 to TRBJ2-1, with 7 bases matching TRBD2. The CDR3 spans 14 residues. V gave up 5 bases and J gave up 5 bases; unmatched junction bases: 9. The germline V gene has CDR1 DFQATT and CDR2 SNEGSKA (reference sequence). CDR3 nucleotide sequence: TGCAGTGCTCAGGTAGCGGGTAGCCACAATGAGCAGTTCTTC. This codes for CSAQVAGSHNEQFF.

V and J are TRBV20-1 and TRBJ1-6; D gene unclear. The CDR3 sequence is 13 residues long. CDR1 and CDR2 (germline): DFQATT, SNEGSKA (reference sequence). V lost 1 base, J lost 8 bases, and 9 bases lay in between. In DNA, the CDR3 is TGCAGTGCTAGAGCAGGATGGGATTCACCCCTCCACTTT. It codes for CSARAGWDSPLHF.

This clonotype qualifies as medium-sized. Here the CDR3 reads CATSAGGSGANVLTF. In nucleotides, the CDR3 is TGTGCCACCAGTGCAGGGGGCAGTGGGGCCAACGTCCTGACTTTC. V and J are TRBV24-1 and TRBJ2-6; TRBD1 matches at 8 bases. The CDR3 sequence is 15 residues long. Per the germline V gene, CDR1 is KGHDR and CDR2 is SFDVKD. The V gene end was trimmed by 5 bases and the J gene end by 3 bases; junction bases not matched to a gene: 2.

This clonotype has just a few counts. J is TRBJ1-6 and V is TRBV6-5; the D is unclear. There are 14 residues in the CDR3. Germline V CDR1 and CDR2: MNHEY, SVGAGI. V shed 0 bases and J shed 4 bases, with 4 bases lying between them. Here the CDR3 reads CASSYSRYNSPLHF. The DNA for the CDR3 is TGTGCCAGCAGTTACTCCCGTTATAATTCACCCCTCCACTTT.

This clonotype appeared a few times. The chain recombines TRBV3-1 with TRBJ1-1; D might be TRBD1 (5 bases). V lost 1 base to trimming and J lost 4 bases, with 13 bases between them. CDR3 length equals 15 residues. In germline, CDR1 is LGHDT, CDR2 YNNKEL (reference sequence). The CDR3 protein is CASSQGTRGGTEAFF. For the CDR3, the DNA is TGTGCCAGCAGCCAAGGGACGAGGGGCGGCACTGAAGCTTTCTTT. Variable domain in full (rest from reference TRBV3-1 and TRBJ1-1): DTAVSQTPKYLVTQMGNDKSIKCEQNLGHDTMYWYKQDSKKFLKIMFSYNNKELIINETVPNRFSPKSPDKAHLNLHINSLELGDSAVYFCASSQGTRGGTEAFFGQGTRLTVV.

This sequence joins TRBV2 and TRBJ1-1; D might be TRBD1 (5 bases). Trimming took 6 bases from V and 1 from J, leaving 12 bases between them. The length of the CDR3 is 14 residues. CDR1 is SNHLY and CDR2 is FYNNEI in the germline V gene. For the CDR3, the DNA is TGTGCCAGCAGCCGGGACCTAGGGAACACTGAAGCTTTCTTT. Its translation: CASSRDLGNTEAFF.

CDR3 nucleotides: TGTGCCAGCAAATTGAGACTAGCGGGCCTCAATGAGCAGTTCTTC. This translates into CASKLRLAGLNEQFF. The chain links TRBV27 to TRBJ2-1; the match to TRBD2 covers 10 bases. V dropped 7 bases and J dropped 6; count of bases not matched to a gene: 9. Germline-derived CDR1 and CDR2 are MNHEY and SMNVEV (reference sequence). The CDR3 has 15 residues.

CDR3 coding DNA: TGCAGTGCTGCCGGGACAGGGGAATTGGATACGCAGTATTTT. This sequence encodes CSAAGTGELDTQYF. The V call is TRBV20-1, the J call TRBJ2-3, with 10 positions matching TRBD1. CDR1 is DFQATT and CDR2 is SNEGSKA in the germline V gene (reference sequence). Trimming took 5 bases from V and 6 from J; bases not matched to a gene: 8. The length of the CDR3 is 14 residues.

This clonotype was observed a handful of times. The chain couples TRBV6-5 to TRBJ2-5; 11 nucleotides agree with TRBD2. V trimming: 2 bases; J trimming: 3 bases; junction bases outside the gene matches: 2. Germline lookup yields CDR1 MNHEY and CDR2 SVGAGI. This CDR3 has 15 residues. The CDR3, as DNA: TGTGCCAGCAGTTACGCGACTAGCGGGAAAGAGACCCAGTACTTC. Translated: CASSYATSGKETQYF.

The CDR3 loop reads CASSLGSSYNSPLHF. In DNA, the CDR3 is TGTGCCAGCAGTTTAGGCAGCTCCTATAATTCACCCCTCCACTTT. The chain has TRBV12-3 or TRBV12-4 and TRBJ1-6, with no clear D. This CDR3 region has 15 residues. V was cut by 1 base and J by 0 bases, with 4 bases left in between.

This clonotype was observed once. This may be a read error, as it is one base from a much larger clone. The rearrangement links TRBV20-1 to TRBJ2-1, with 8 positions matching TRBD2. The CDR3 consists of 13 residues. CDR1 is DFQATT and CDR2 is SNEGSKA in the germline V gene (reference sequence). As DNA, the CDR3 is TGCAGTGCCACCAGCGGGAGCACAAATGAGCAGCTCTTC. Translating gives CSATSGSTNEQLF.

The rearrangement links TRBV25-1 to TRBJ2-3, with 9 bases matching TRBD2. The CDR3 has 15 amino acids. The V and J ends lost 4 bases and 0 bases, in that order; junction bases with no gene match: 2. Germline V gives CDR1 MGHDK, CDR2 SYGVNS. CDR3: CASSGGGASTDTQYF. CDR3 sequence (DNA): TGTGCCAGCAGTGGCGGGGGGGCTAGCACAGATACGCAGTATTTT. The complete variable domain, with remaining parts taken from reference TRBV25-1 and TRBJ2-3, reads EADIYQTPRYLVIGTGKKITLECSQTMGHDKMYWYQQDPGMELHLIHYSYGVNSTEKGDLSSESTVSRIRTEHFPLTLESARPSHTSQYLCASSGGGASTDTQYFGPGTRLTVL.

There are a few counts of this clonotype. The chain has TRBV7-2 and TRBJ1-4; D remains unclear. The CDR3 covers 15 residues. Germline CDR1 and CDR2: SGHTA and FQGNSA. V was shortened by 3 bases and J by 2 bases, with 10 bases between the two germline ends. The CDR3 DNA reads as TGTGCCAGCAGCTTTGCCCCGGGTACTAATGAAAAACTGTTTTTT. This translates into CASSFAPGTNEKLFF. The whole variable domain, filled in from reference TRBV7-2 and TRBJ1-4, reads GAGVSQSPSNKVTEKGKDVELRCDPISGHTALYWYRQSLGQGLEFLIYFQGNSAPDKSGLPSDRFSAERTGGSVSTLTIQRTQQEDSAVYLCASSFAPGTNEKLFFGSGTQLSVL.

This rearrangement joins TRBV7-2 to TRBJ2-4, with 13 bases lining up with TRBD2. Germline V gene lookup returns CDR1 SGHTA and CDR2 FQGNSA. J gave up 10 bases and V 5 bases, and 5 bases lay outside the gene matches. The CDR3 contains 14 residues. This chain's CDR3 is CASSPGTSGVIQYF. The CDR3 bases are TGTGCCAGCAGCCCGGGGACTAGCGGGGTTATTCAGTACTTC.